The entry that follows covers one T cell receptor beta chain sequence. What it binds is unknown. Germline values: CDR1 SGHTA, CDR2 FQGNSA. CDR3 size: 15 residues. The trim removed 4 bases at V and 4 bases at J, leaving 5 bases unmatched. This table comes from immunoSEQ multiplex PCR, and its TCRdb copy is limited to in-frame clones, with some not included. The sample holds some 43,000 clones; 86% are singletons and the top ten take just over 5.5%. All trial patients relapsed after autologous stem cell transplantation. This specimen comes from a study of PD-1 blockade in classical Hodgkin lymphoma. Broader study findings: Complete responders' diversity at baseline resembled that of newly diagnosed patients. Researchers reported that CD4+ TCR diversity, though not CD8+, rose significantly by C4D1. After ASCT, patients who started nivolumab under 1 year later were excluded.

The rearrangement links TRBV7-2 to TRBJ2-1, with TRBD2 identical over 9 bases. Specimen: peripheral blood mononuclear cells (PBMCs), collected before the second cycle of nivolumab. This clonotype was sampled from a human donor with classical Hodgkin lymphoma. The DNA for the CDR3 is TGTGCCAGCAGCTCTACGACTAGCGGATACAATGAGCAGTTCTTC. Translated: CASSSTTSGYNEQFF.